This T cell receptor beta chain came from a study of blood T cell repertoires in COVID-19. Study in general: Researchers got acute and convalescent COVID-19 samples from the United States, Italy and Spain.

In germline, CDR1 is LGHDT, CDR2 YNNKEL (reference sequence). There are 15 residues in the CDR3. The V end was cut by 4 bases, the J end by 1 base, with 10 bases between. Study members were between about 18 and 89 years old and lived in 20 to 25 US regions. Participants' own reports of clinical history determined their cohort assignment. This clone showed up just a few times. Profiled with immunoSEQ multiplex PCR; TCRdb holds only in-frame clones, not every one. This sample carries about 140,000 clones, approximately 80% of them seen once, and the ten largest clones take over 4%. V is TRBV3-1 (or the pseudogene TRBV3-2) and J is TRBJ2-2; tentative D call: TRBD1 (5 bases). This TCR was recovered from a man between 70 and 80 years old who had been exposed to COVID-19. The sample consisted of PBMCs or T cells enriched from blood (not recorded which). The CDR3 DNA follows: TGTGCCAGCAGCCTTTCCGACAGGAACACCGGGGAGCTGTTTTTT. Protein product: CASSLSDRNTGELFF.